Below, 17 T cell receptor beta chains from the same sample are listed, as sequenced in a study of T cell responses to AZD1222 COVID-19 vaccine. Profiling relied on immunoSEQ multiplex PCR, and the TCRdb table lists in-frame clones only, not all of them. The sample lists 90,000 to 150,000 clones, 91% occurring once. Sequencing used peripheral blood, obtained on day 0 of AZD1222 vaccination. Receptor source: an adult in good health.

J is TRBJ2-7 and V is TRBV7-2, with 9 nucleotides matching TRBD2. There are 17 residues in the CDR3. Trimming cost V 0 bases and J 0 bases; bases outside gene matches: 6. Per germline, CDR1 SGHTA and CDR2 FQGNSA. This CDR3 is CASSLATSGLSSYEQYF. CDR3 nucleotide sequence: TGTGCCAGCAGCTTAGCTACTAGCGGGCTTAGCTCCTACGAGCAGTACTTC. Full variable domain (outside the CDR3, taken from reference TRBV7-2 and TRBJ2-7): GAGVSQSPSNKVTEKGKDVELRCDPISGHTALYWYRQSLGQGLEFLIYFQGNSAPDKSGLPSDRFSAERTGGSVSTLTIQRTQQEDSAVYLCASSLATSGLSSYEQYFGPGTRLTVT.

The chain links TRBV30 to TRBJ1-1; 7 nucleotides agree with TRBD1. CDR1 and CDR2 from the germline V gene are GTSNPN and SVGIG (reference sequence). CDR3 length: 13 residues. The V segment lost 1 base and the J segment 1 base; nucleotides outside the gene matches: 0. The DNA for the CDR3 is TGTGCCTGGAGTGGGACAGGGAACACTGAAGCTTTCTTT. Translation: CAWSGTGNTEAFF.

The V call is TRBV5-6, the J call TRBJ1-1; possibly TRBD1 for D (6 bases). Looked up from germline, CDR1 is SGHDT and CDR2 is YYEEEE. This CDR3 contains 15 residues. V gave up 0 bases and J gave up 4 bases, with 13 bases separating them. This chain's CDR3 is CASSLVGGTGTEAFF. The CDR3 nucleotides are TGTGCCAGCAGCTTGGTAGGGGGGACGGGCACTGAAGCTTTCTTT.

The genes are TRBV7-3 and TRBJ2-1, with a possible D match to TRBD2 (6 bases). This CDR3 spans 14 amino acids. CDR1 and CDR2 from the germline V gene are SGHTA and FQGTGA. With 0 bases removed from V and 10 bases from J, the gap between germline ends came to 13 bases. The CDR3 spells CASSLTREDGEQFF. In DNA, the CDR3 is TGTGCCAGCAGCTTAACCAGGGAGGATGGCGAGCAGTTCTTC. The entire variable domain, with the rest obtained from reference TRBV7-3 and TRBJ2-1, is as follows: GAGVSQTPSNKVTEKGKYVELRCDPISGHTALYWYRQSLGQGPEFLIYFQGTGAADDSGLPNDRFFAVRPEGSVSTLKIQRTERGDSAVYLCASSLTREDGEQFFGPGTRLTVL.

V usage is TRBV19 and J usage is TRBJ2-2; a weak D match, TRBD1 (5 bases). V dropped 7 bases and J dropped 7 bases, with 16 bases sitting between them. The CDR3 sequence is 14 residues long. Germline V gene sequence: CDR1 LNHDA, CDR2 SQIVND (reference sequence). The CDR3 DNA reads as TGTGCCAGTACAATCAGGGAAGTAAACGGGGAGCTGTTTTTT. Protein: CASTIREVNGELFF. The variable domain in full, completed from reference TRBV19 and TRBJ2-2, reads DGGITQSPKYLFRKEGQNVTLSCEQNLNHDAMYWYRQDPGQGLRLIYYSQIVNDFQKGDIAEGYSVSREKKESFPLTVTSAQKNPTAFYLCASTIREVNGELFFGEGSRLTVL.

The chain combines TRBV2 with TRBJ2-1; D might be TRBD2 (7 bases). The V and J ends lost 1 base and 5 bases respectively, with 15 bases between them. CDR3 size: 16 residues. Germline CDR1 SNHLY, CDR2 FYNNEI. In DNA form, the CDR3 reads TGTGCCAGCAGTGAAGTTGGGGGGGCGGGAAACAATGAGCAGTTCTTC. The encoded protein is CASSEVGGAGNNEQFF.

The table lists this clone with a count of one. V gene TRBV6-2 or TRBV6-3 combines with J gene TRBJ1-4, with TRBD1 as a possible D gene (6 bases). Germline V gene sequence: CDR1 MNHEY, CDR2 SVGEGT. CDR3 length: 15 amino acids. Trimming shortened V by 4 bases and J by 5 bases, and 14 bases separated the two germline ends. The CDR3 here is CASSSPRGGNEKLFF. CDR3 nucleotides: TGTGCCAGCAGTTCCCCCAGGGGCGGAAATGAAAAACTGTTTTTT.

The chain uses TRBV4-2 and TRBJ2-3; 13 bases fit TRBD2. In germline, CDR1 is LGHNA, CDR2 YNFKEQ. The CDR3 totals 17 residues. The J segment lost 5 bases and the V segment lost 0 bases, leaving 5 bases of the junction unmatched. The CDR3 DNA follows: TGTGCCAGCAGCCAAGAAGGACTAGCGGGGGCTGGAGATACGCAGTATTTT. Its protein product is CASSQEGLAGAGDTQYF.

This chain joins TRBV4-1 and TRBJ2-3; 8 bases agree with TRBD1. There are 15 residues in the CDR3. Germline CDR1 and CDR2: MGHRA and YSYEKL. The V and J ends lost 0 bases and 6 bases, in that order; junction bases with no gene match: 5. The CDR3: CASSQESGGMDTQYF. CDR3 coding DNA: TGCGCCAGCAGCCAAGAATCAGGGGGCATGGATACGCAGTATTTT.

The rearrangement joins TRBV19 to TRBJ2-5; 8 positions agree with TRBD2. The germline CDR1 and CDR2 sequences are LNHDA and SQIVND (reference sequence). There are 14 residues in the CDR3. V lost 7 bases, J lost 1 base, and 5 bases stayed unmatched. In DNA form, the CDR3 reads TGTGCCAGTACCCAGACTAGCGTCCAAGAGACCCAGTACTTC. Translation gives CASTQTSVQETQYF. Based on the CDR3 plus reference TRBV19 and TRBJ2-5, the full variable domain is DGGITQSPKYLFRKEGQNVTLSCEQNLNHDAMYWYRQDPGQGLRLIYYSQIVNDFQKGDIAEGYSVSREKKESFPLTVTSAQKNPTAFYLCASTQTSVQETQYFGPGTRLLVL.

The rearrangement joins TRBV13 to TRBJ2-7; D is perhaps TRBD1 or TRBD2 (5 bases each). Trimming left V 10 bases short and J 1 base short, with 14 bases between. The CDR3 consists of 13 residues. Germline V gene lookup returns CDR1 PRHDT and CDR2 FYEKMQ (reference sequence). The CDR3 DNA reads as TGTGCCACGGCAGGGACCCCATCCTACGAGCAGTACTTC. This gives the protein CATAGTPSYEQYF.

This chain connects TRBV7-3 to TRBJ2-3; D remains unclear. The CDR3 has 14 amino acids. V shed 0 bases and J shed 0 bases, with 4 bases lying between them. Germline V lookup: CDR1 SGHTA, CDR2 FQGTGA. DNA of the CDR3: TGTGCCAGCAGCTTAACCGGGAGCACAGATACGCAGTATTTT. Translating gives CASSLTGSTDTQYF.

The chain's CDR3 is CASTPPTANYGYTF. CDR3 DNA: TGTGCCAGCACACCCCCGACAGCTAACTATGGCTACACCTTC. The rearrangement uses TRBV6-4 and TRBJ1-2; weak D call: TRBD1 (5 bases). V lost 7 bases and J lost 0, with 12 bases in between. The germline gives CDR1 MRHNA, CDR2 SNTAGT. This CDR3 region has 14 residues.

V gene TRBV13 combines with J gene TRBJ1-4, with 12 bases that match TRBD1. V lost 4 bases to trimming and J lost 0 bases; unmatched junction nucleotides: 15. From germline, CDR1 is PRHDT and CDR2 FYEKMQ (reference sequence). This CDR3 is 21 amino acids long. The CDR3 DNA reads as TGTGCCAGCAGCTCTTATTCCCGGGACAGGGGGCGAAAGGCAACTAATGAAAAACTGTTTTTT. Its translation: CASSSYSRDRGRKATNEKLFF.

The chain has TRBV6-5 and TRBJ1-2; 10 bases align to TRBD1. Germline CDR1 is MNHEY and CDR2 is SVGAGI. The V segment lost 8 bases and the J segment 6 bases; nucleotides outside the gene matches: 3. The CDR3 sequence is 12 residues long. The CDR3 nucleotides are TGTGCCAGCGCGGACAGGGGGGATGGCTACACCTTC. This codes for CASADRGDGYTF.

The chain uses TRBV27 and TRBJ2-3; no reliable D call. V lost 2 bases and J lost 1, with 10 bases in between. This CDR3 region has 15 residues. The V gene's germline CDR1 is MNHEY and CDR2 SMNVEV (reference sequence). The CDR3 here is CASSLSVFGTDTQYF. The CDR3 DNA sequence: TGTGCCAGCAGTTTAAGTGTTTTCGGCACAGATACGCAGTATTTT.

The genes are TRBV19 and TRBJ2-2; D perhaps matches TRBD2 (6 bases). There are 17 residues in the CDR3. Germline CDR1 and CDR2: LNHDA and SQIVND (reference sequence). Trimming removed 6 bases at V and 0 bases at J, with 17 bases between. CDR3 loop: CASRRLGGYANTGELFF. Here the CDR3 DNA reads TGTGCCAGTAGGCGATTGGGGGGATACGCGAACACCGGGGAGCTGTTTTTT.